This TCR beta chain was observed in a study of cytomegalovirus exposure and HLA in healthy donors. Study-level results: By a later analysis, the bulk of CMV-associated TCR beta chains appeared HLA-restricted. Among immune exposure information, only CMV serostatus was available. When analyzed later, a missense DCLRE1C variant was found to be linked to TCR beta V- and J-gene trimming. It was approximately 150 TCR beta chains that were listed as cytomegalovirus-associated.

The CDR3 is 13 residues long. The V gene's germline CDR1 is MNHNS and CDR2 SASEGT. Trimming took off 6 bases at V and 4 bases at J, with 9 bases between the two ends. In the PCR, 60 Vbeta and 13 Jbeta primers were used. The data were produced by immunoSEQ multiplex PCR, yet TCRdb's version contains in-frame clones alone and is incomplete. The table lists 200,000 or so clones, approximately 79% of them singletons. About this clone itself: The antigen remains unidentified.

Material for sequencing was PBMCs. The gene calls are TRBV6-1 and TRBJ1-4; D may be TRBD1 (6 bases). The source is a girl aged 2 to 9 in good health and CMV-seronegative. For the CDR3, the DNA is TGTGCCAGCAGGGACAGTCTTAATGAAAAACTGTTTTTT. This gives the protein CASRDSLNEKLFF.